Following are 9 T cell receptor beta chains from one sample sequenced in a study of monozygotic twins with inflammatory bowel disease. TCRdb reanalyzed the 5' RACE reads, giving one entry per CDR3 protein sequence and no DNA. The table lists approximately 400,000 distinct CDR3 sequences. The sequencing input was blood. Every receptor here comes from a human donor with ulcerative colitis or Crohn's disease, or a healthy co-twin of an affected twin (not recorded which).

The chain links TRBV20-1 to TRBJ1-1; the TCRdb D gene call, TRBD1, has no DNA to confirm it. CDR1 and CDR2 from the germline V gene are DFQATT and SNEGSKA (reference sequence). This CDR3 has 17 amino acids. CDR3 sequence reads: CSASVPEEGNMNTEAFF.

V gene TRBV9 combines with J gene TRBJ2-7. CDR3 size: 15 residues. Germline V gene lookup returns CDR1 SGDLS and CDR2 YYNGEE. CDR3 region: CASSVAGGSSYEQYF.

This sequence joins TRBV3-1 and TRBJ2-5; TCRdb's D gene call, TRBD1, goes unchecked for lack of DNA. CDR3 length: 15 amino acids. CDR1 and CDR2 (germline): LGHDT, YNNKEL (reference sequence). CDR3 sequence: CASSSQGGREETQYF.

The rearrangement uses TRBV4-2 and TRBJ1-1; the D gene TCRdb calls, TRBD1, cannot be checked with no DNA. The CDR3 runs 14 residues. Germline CDR1 LGHNA, CDR2 YNFKEQ. CDR3 protein: CASSPDRGRPEAFF.

V and J are TRBV28 and TRBJ2-7. This CDR3 has 13 amino acids. Germline assignment: CDR1 MDHEN and CDR2 SYDVKM. The CDR3 reads CASSSGRSYEQYF.

The chain carries TRBV11-1 and TRBJ2-1. CDR1 and CDR2 (germline): SGHAT, FQDESV (reference sequence). The CDR3 extends over 14 amino acids. CDR3 amino acids: CASSQSQVYNEQFF.

CDR3: CASSPGAYEQFF. The chain has TRBV5-1 and TRBJ2-1; the TCRdb D gene call, TRBD1, has no DNA to confirm it. The CDR3 has 12 amino acids. Germline CDR1 and CDR2: SGHRS and YFSETQ.

The chain combines TRBV5-1 with TRBJ2-1; the TRBD1 assignment by TCRdb is unverifiable without DNA. The CDR3 is 16 residues long. The V gene's germline CDR1 is SGHRS and CDR2 YFSETQ. This CDR3 reads CASSLAGGASYNEQFF. The full variable domain, completed using reference TRBV5-1 and TRBJ2-1, is KAGVTQTPRYLIKTRGQQVTLSCSPISGHRSVSWYQQTPGQGLQFLFEYFSETQRNKGNFPGRFSGRQFSNSRSEMNVSTLELGDSALYLCASSLAGGASYNEQFFGPGTRLTVL.

The J gene is TRBJ1-2, the V gene TRBV6-5; the TCRdb call, TRBD1, lacks DNA for checking. The V gene's germline CDR1 is MNHEY and CDR2 SVGAGI. The CDR3 has 16 residues. This CDR3 is CASSSPRDRGLSGYTF.